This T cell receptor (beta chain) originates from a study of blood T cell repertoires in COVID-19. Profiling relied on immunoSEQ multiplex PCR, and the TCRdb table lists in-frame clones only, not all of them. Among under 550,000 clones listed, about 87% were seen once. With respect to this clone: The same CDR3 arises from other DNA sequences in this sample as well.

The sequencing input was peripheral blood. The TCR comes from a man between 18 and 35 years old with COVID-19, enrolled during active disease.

This CDR3 is CASSVDQGGNEQFF. The CDR3 coding sequence is TGTGCCAGCAGCGTAGACCAGGGGGGCAATGAGCAGTTCTTC. The chain has TRBV9 and TRBJ2-1; weak D call: TRBD1 (7 bases). The CDR3 is 14 amino acids. The V gene's germline CDR1 is SGDLS and CDR2 YYNGEE. V lost 0 bases and J lost 6, with 10 bases in between. The whole variable domain, filled in from reference TRBV9 and TRBJ2-1, reads DSGVTQTPKHLITATGQRVTLRCSPRSGDLSVYWYQQSLDQGLQFLIQYYNGEERAKGNILERFSAQQFPDLHSELNLSSLELGDSALYFCASSVDQGGNEQFFGPGTRLTVL.